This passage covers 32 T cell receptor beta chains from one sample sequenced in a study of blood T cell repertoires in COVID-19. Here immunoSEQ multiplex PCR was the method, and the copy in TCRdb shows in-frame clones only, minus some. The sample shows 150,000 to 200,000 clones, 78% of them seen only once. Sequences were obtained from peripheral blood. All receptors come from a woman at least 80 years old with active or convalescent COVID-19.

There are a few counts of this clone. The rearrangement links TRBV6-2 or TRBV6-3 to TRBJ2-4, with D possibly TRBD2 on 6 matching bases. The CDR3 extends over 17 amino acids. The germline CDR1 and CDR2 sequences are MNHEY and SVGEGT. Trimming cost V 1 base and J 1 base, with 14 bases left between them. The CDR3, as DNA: TGTGCCAGCAGTTACTGGAGGGGAAATTGGGCCAAAAACATTCAGTACTTC. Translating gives CASSYWRGNWAKNIQYF.

CDR3 residues: CASSSLRDSSSSNYGYTF. CDR3 nucleotides: TGTGCCAGCAGTTCACTCCGGGACAGCTCCTCATCTAACTATGGCTACACCTTC. V is TRBV6-2 or TRBV6-3 and J is TRBJ1-2; 7 nucleotides match TRBD1. This CDR3 has 18 amino acids. J gave up 0 bases and V 4 bases, and 14 bases lay outside the gene matches. CDR1 is MNHEY, CDR2 SVGEGT, per germline.

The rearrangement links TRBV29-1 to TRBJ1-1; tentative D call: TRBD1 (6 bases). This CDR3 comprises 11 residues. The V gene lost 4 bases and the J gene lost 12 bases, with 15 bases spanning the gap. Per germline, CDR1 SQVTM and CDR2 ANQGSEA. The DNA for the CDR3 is TGCAGCGTTGGATCAACAGGGAGACCTTTCTTT. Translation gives CSVGSTGRPFF. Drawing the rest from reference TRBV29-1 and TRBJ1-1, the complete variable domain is SAVISQKPSRDICQRGTSLTIQCQVDSQVTMMFWYRQQPGQSLTLIATANQGSEATYESGFVIDKFPISRPNLTFSTLTVSNMSPEDSSIYLCSVGSTGRPFFGQGTRLTVV.

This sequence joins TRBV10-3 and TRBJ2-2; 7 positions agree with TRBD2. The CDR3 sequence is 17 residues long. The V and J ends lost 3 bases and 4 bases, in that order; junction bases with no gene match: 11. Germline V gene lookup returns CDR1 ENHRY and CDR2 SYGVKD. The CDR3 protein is CAISESVGGGATGELFF. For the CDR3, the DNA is TGTGCCATCAGTGAATCGGTTGGCGGGGGTGCCACCGGGGAGCTGTTTTTT.

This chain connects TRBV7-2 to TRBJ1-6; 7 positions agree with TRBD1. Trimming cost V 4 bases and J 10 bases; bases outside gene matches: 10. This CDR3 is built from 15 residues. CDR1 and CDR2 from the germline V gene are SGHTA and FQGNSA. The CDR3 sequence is CASSSPTGYSSPLHF. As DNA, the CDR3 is TGTGCCAGCAGCTCTCCGACAGGGTATAGCTCACCCCTCCACTTT.

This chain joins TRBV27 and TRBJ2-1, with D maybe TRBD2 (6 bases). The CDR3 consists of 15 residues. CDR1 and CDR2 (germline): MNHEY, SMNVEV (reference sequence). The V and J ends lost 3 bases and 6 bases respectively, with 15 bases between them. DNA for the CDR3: TGTGCCAGCAGTTTTCTGGGGGGAAAAACCAATGAGCAGTTCTTC. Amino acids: CASSFLGGKTNEQFF.

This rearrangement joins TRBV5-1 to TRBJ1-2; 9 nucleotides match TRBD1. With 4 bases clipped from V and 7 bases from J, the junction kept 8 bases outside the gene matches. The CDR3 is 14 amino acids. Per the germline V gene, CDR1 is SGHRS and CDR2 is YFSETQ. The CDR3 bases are TGCGCCAGCAGCCCCGGGACAGGGTTGGGTGGCTACACCTTC. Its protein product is CASSPGTGLGGYTF. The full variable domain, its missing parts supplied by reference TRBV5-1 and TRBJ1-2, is KAGVTQTPRYLIKTRGQQVTLSCSPISGHRSVSWYQQTPGQGLQFLFEYFSETQRNKGNFPGRFSGRQFSNSRSEMNVSTLELGDSALYLCASSPGTGLGGYTFGSGTRLTVV.

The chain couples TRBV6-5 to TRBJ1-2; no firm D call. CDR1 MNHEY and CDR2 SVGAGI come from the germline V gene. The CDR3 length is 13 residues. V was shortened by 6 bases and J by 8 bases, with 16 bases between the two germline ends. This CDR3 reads CASSALLREGYTF. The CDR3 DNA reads TGTGCCAGCAGCGCACTTCTCCGGGAGGGCTACACCTTC.

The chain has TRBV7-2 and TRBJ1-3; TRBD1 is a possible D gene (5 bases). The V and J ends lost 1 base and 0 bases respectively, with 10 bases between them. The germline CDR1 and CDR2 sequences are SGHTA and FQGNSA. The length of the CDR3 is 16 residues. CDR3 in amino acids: CASSLGAGYSGNTIYF. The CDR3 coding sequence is TGTGCCAGCAGCTTAGGGGCAGGGTACTCTGGAAACACCATATATTTT.

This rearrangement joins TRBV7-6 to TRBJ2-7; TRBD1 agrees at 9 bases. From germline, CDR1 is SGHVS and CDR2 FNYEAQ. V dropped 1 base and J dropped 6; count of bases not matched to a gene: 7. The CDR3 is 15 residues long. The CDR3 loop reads CASSLGGQGISEQYF. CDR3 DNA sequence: TGTGCCAGCAGCTTAGGTGGACAGGGGATTTCCGAGCAGTACTTC.

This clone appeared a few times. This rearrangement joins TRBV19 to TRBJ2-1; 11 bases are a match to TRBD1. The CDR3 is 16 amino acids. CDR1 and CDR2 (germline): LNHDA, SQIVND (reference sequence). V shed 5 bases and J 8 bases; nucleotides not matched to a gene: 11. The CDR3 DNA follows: TGTGCCAGTAGTTCTCCGGACAGGGGGCGCCCCGATGAGCAGTTCTTC. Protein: CASSSPDRGRPDEQFF. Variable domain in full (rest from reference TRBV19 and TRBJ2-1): DGGITQSPKYLFRKEGQNVTLSCEQNLNHDAMYWYRQDPGQGLRLIYYSQIVNDFQKGDIAEGYSVSREKKESFPLTVTSAQKNPTAFYLCASSSPDRGRPDEQFFGPGTRLTVL.

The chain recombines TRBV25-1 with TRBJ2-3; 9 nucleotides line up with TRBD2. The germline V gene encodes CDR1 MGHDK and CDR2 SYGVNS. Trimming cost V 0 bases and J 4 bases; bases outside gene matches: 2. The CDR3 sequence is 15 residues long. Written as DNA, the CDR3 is TGTGCCAGCAGTGAATATCGCGGGGGGGCAGATACGCAGTATTTT. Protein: CASSEYRGGADTQYF.

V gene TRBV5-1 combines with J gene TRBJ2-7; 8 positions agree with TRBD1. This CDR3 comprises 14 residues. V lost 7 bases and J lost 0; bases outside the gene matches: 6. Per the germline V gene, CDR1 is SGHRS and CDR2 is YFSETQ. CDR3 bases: TGCGCCAGCTCCATAACAGGGGGCTCCTACGAGCAGTACTTC. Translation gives CASSITGGSYEQYF.

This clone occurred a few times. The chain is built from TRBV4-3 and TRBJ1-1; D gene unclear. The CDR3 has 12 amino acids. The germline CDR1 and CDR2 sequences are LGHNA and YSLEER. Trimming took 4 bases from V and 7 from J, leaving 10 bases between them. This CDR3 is CASSRIGFEAFF. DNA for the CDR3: TGCGCCAGCAGCCGGATCGGGTTTGAAGCTTTCTTT.

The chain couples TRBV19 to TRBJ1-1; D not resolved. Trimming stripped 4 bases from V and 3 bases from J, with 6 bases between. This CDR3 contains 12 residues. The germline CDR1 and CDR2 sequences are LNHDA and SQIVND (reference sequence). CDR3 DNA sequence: TGTGCCAGTAGTACCGTGTACACTGAAGCTTTCTTT. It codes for CASSTVYTEAFF.

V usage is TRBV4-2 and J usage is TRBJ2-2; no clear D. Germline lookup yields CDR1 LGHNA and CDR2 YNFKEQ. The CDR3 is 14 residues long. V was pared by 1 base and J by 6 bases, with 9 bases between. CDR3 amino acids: CASSQGLKSGELFF. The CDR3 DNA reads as TGTGCCAGCAGCCAAGGTCTTAAATCCGGGGAGCTGTTTTTT.

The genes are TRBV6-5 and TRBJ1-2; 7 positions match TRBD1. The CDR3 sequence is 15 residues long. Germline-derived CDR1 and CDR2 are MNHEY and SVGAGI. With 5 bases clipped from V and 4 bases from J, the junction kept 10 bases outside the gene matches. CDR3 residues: CASSRVGTDPYGYTF. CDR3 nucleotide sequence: TGTGCCAGCAGTAGGGTCGGGACAGACCCCTATGGCTACACCTTC.

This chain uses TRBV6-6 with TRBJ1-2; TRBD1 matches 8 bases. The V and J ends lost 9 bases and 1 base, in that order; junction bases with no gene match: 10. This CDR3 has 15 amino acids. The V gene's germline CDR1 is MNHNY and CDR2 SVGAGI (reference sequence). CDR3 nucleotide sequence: TGTGCCAGTTCTAAAGACAGGGGCAATAACTATGGCTACACCTTC. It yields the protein CASSKDRGNNYGYTF.

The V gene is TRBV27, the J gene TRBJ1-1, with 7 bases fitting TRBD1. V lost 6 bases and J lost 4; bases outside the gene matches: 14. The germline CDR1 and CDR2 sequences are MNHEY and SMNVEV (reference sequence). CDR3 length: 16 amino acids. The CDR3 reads CASRPYPGGGSTEAFF. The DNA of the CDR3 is TGTGCCAGCAGGCCATACCCAGGGGGTGGGAGCACTGAAGCTTTCTTT.

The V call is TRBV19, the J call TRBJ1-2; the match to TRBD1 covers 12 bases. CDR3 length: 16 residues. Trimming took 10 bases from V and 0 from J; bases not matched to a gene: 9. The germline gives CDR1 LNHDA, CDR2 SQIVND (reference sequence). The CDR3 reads CANNGTGGFTNYGYTF. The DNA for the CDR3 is TGTGCCAATAACGGGACAGGGGGCTTTACTAACTATGGCTACACCTTC. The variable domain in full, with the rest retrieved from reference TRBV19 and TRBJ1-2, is DGGITQSPKYLFRKEGQNVTLSCEQNLNHDAMYWYRQDPGQGLRLIYYSQIVNDFQKGDIAEGYSVSREKKESFPLTVTSAQKNPTAFYLCANNGTGGFTNYGYTFGSGTRLTVV.

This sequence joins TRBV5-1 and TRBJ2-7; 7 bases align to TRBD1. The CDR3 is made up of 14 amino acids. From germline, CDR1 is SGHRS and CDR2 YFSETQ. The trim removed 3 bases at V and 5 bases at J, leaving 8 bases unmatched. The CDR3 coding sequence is TGCGCCAGCAGCTCCCAGACAGGGATACACGAGCAGTACTTC. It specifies CASSSQTGIHEQYF. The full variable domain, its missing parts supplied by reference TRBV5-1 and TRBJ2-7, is KAGVTQTPRYLIKTRGQQVTLSCSPISGHRSVSWYQQTPGQGLQFLFEYFSETQRNKGNFPGRFSGRQFSNSRSEMNVSTLELGDSALYLCASSSQTGIHEQYFGPGTRLTVT.

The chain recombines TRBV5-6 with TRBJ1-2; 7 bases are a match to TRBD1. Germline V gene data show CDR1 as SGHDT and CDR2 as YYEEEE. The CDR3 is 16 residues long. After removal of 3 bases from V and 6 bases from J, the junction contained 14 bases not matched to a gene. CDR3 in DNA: TGTGCCAGCAGCTCGCGCGGATTCTACAGGGGCCATGGCTACACCTTC. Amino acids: CASSSRGFYRGHGYTF.

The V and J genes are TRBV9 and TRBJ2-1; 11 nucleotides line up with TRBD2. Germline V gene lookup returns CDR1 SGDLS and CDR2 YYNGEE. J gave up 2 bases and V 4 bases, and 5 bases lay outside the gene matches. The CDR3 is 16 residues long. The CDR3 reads CASSSLAGGTYNEQFF. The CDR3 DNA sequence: TGTGCCAGCAGCTCGCTAGCGGGGGGCACCTACAATGAGCAGTTCTTC. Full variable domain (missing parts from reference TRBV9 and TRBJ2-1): DSGVTQTPKHLITATGQRVTLRCSPRSGDLSVYWYQQSLDQGLQFLIQYYNGEERAKGNILERFSAQQFPDLHSELNLSSLELGDSALYFCASSSLAGGTYNEQFFGPGTRLTVL.

The CDR3 sequence is CASTRLAKNIQYF. CDR3 DNA: TGTGCCAGCACCAGACTAGCCAAAAACATTCAGTACTTC. V and J are TRBV2 and TRBJ2-4; D gene unclear. Germline V gene data show CDR1 as SNHLY and CDR2 as FYNNEI. The CDR3 runs 13 residues. Between the trimmed V and J ends, which lost 7 bases and 0 bases, there was a span of 7 bases.

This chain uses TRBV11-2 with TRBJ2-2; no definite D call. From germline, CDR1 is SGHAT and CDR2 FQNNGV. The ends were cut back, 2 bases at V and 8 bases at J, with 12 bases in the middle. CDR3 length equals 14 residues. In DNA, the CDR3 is TGTGCCAGCAGCTTAAACACGCAGATGGGGGAGCTGTTTTTT. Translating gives CASSLNTQMGELFF. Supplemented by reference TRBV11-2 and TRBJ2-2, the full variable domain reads EAGVAQSPRYKIIEKRQSVAFWCNPISGHATLYWYQQILGQGPKLLIQFQNNGVVDDSQLPKDRFSAERLKGVDSTLKIQPAKLEDSAVYLCASSLNTQMGELFFGEGSRLTVL.

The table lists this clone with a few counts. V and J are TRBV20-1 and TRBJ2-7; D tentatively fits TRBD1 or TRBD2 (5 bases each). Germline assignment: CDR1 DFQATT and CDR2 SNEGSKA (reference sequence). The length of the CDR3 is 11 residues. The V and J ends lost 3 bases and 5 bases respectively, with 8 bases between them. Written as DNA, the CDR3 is TGCAGTGCTAGTGGGGGAGACGAGCAGTACTTC. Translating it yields CSASGGDEQYF.

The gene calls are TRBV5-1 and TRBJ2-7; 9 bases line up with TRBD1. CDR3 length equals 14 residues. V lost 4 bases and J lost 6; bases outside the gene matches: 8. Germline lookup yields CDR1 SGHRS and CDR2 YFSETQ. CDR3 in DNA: TGCGCCAGCAGCGGGGCGGACAGGGGCAGCGAGCAGTACTTC. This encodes CASSGADRGSEQYF. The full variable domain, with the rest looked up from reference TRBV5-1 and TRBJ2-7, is KAGVTQTPRYLIKTRGQQVTLSCSPISGHRSVSWYQQTPGQGLQFLFEYFSETQRNKGNFPGRFSGRQFSNSRSEMNVSTLELGDSALYLCASSGADRGSEQYFGPGTRLTVT.

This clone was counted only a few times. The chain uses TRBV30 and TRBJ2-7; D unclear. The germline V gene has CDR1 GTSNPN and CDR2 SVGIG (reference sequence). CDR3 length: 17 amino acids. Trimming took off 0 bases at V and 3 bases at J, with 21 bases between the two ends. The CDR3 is CAWSVIFQVVNVYEQYF. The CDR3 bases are TGTGCCTGGAGTGTGATATTTCAGGTGGTAAACGTCTACGAGCAGTACTTC.

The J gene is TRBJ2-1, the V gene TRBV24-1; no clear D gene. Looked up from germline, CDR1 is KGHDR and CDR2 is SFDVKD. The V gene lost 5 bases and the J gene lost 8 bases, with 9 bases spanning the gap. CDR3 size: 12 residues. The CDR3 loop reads CATSGQTDEQFF. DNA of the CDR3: TGTGCCACCAGTGGTCAAACGGATGAGCAGTTCTTC.

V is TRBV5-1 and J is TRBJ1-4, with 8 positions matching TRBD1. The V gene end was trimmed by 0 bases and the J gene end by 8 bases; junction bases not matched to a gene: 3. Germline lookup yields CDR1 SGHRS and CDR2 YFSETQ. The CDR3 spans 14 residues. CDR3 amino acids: CASSLATGEEKLFF. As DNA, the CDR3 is TGCGCCAGCAGCTTGGCGACAGGGGAAGAAAAACTGTTTTTT.

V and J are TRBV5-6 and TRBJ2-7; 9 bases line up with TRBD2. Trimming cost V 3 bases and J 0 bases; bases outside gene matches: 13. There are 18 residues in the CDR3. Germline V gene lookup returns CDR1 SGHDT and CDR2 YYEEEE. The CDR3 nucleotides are TGTGCCAGCAGCTCCACCGACAGAAGCGGGGGGTTCTCCTACGAGCAGTACTTC. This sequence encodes CASSSTDRSGGFSYEQYF.

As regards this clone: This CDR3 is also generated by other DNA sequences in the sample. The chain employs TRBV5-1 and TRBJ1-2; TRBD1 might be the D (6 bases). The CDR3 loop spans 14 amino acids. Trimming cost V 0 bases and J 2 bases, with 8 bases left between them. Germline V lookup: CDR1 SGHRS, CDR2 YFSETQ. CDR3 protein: CASSLGQGNYGYTF. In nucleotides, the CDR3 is TGCGCCAGCAGCTTGGGTCAGGGGAACTATGGCTACACCTTC.